Below, 11 T cell receptor beta chains from the same sample are listed, as sequenced in a study of T-cell memory formation after mild COVID-19. Each CDR3 protein gets one entry after TCRdb re-called the 5' RACE reads with MiXCR. The data show around 340,000 distinct CDR3 sequences, around 21% seen once. Sequenced: PBMCs or a T cell subset sorted from them (not recorded which). Every receptor here comes from an adult woman who had mild COVID-19 (a few samples of this study predate the infection). Cell type and time point are not known.

This clonotype was observed a single time. The chain joins TRBV18 to TRBJ2-1; 7 nucleotides line up with TRBD2. The CDR3 has 15 residues. Per germline, CDR1 KGHSH and CDR2 LQKENI. The trim removed 4 bases at V and 5 bases at J, leaving 8 bases unmatched. As DNA, the CDR3 is TGTGCCAGCTCACTAACGACTAGCAAAGACAATGAGCAGTTCTTC. Its protein product is CASSLTTSKDNEQFF.

The chain couples TRBV19 to TRBJ2-2; D gene unclear. Germline CDR1 is LNHDA and CDR2 is SQIVND (reference sequence). The V gene lost 7 bases and the J gene lost 0 bases, with 21 bases spanning the gap. The CDR3 has 18 amino acids. CDR3 amino acids: CASIAHLGQIANTGELFF. CDR3 in DNA: TGTGCCAGTATCGCGCACCTTGGCCAGATCGCGAACACCGGGGAGCTGTTTTTT. Together with reference TRBV19 and TRBJ2-2, the CDR3 gives the full variable domain: DGGITQSPKYLFRKEGQNVTLSCEQNLNHDAMYWYRQDPGQGLRLIYYSQIVNDFQKGDIAEGYSVSREKKESFPLTVTSAQKNPTAFYLCASIAHLGQIANTGELFFGEGSRLTVL.

The chain links TRBV2 to TRBJ2-5; no clear D gene. V lost 4 bases and J lost 5, with 14 bases in between. Germline V lookup: CDR1 SNHLY, CDR2 FYNNEI. CDR3 length: 14 residues. CDR3 region: CASSALAIGETQYF. DNA of the CDR3: TGTGCCAGCAGTGCTTTAGCTATTGGGGAGACCCAGTACTTC.

A few counts support this clonotype. In DNA, the CDR3 is TGTGCCAGCAGTTTATACTGGCTCGGGGGCAATGAGCAGTTCTTC. Translated, it gives CASSLYWLGGNEQFF. This rearrangement joins TRBV27 to TRBJ2-1; TRBD2 is a possible D gene (6 bases). Between the trimmed V and J ends, which lost 1 base and 6 bases, there was a span of 13 bases. The CDR3 is 15 amino acids. Germline values: CDR1 MNHEY, CDR2 SMNVEV (reference sequence).

For the CDR3, the DNA is TGTGCCAGCTCACCCGATTCAGGGTTACGTGGCTACACCTTC. This codes for CASSPDSGLRGYTF. The chain combines TRBV18 with TRBJ1-2; tentatively, D is TRBD1 (5 bases). The germline V gene has CDR1 KGHSH and CDR2 LQKENI. V gave up 3 bases and J gave up 7 bases, with 15 bases separating them. This CDR3 region has 14 residues.

This clonotype was counted a few times. The rearrangement uses TRBV12-3 or TRBV12-4 and TRBJ1-2; TRBD1 aligns across 9 bases. The CDR3 consists of 15 residues. The V segment lost 3 bases and the J segment 4 bases; nucleotides outside the gene matches: 6. CDR3 sequence: CASSFGDRAFYGYTF. The CDR3 DNA is TGTGCCAGCAGTTTCGGGGACAGGGCATTCTATGGCTACACCTTC.

CDR3: CASSLVERGYYEQYF. Here the CDR3 DNA reads TGTGCCAGCAGCTTAGTTGAGCGGGGGTACTACGAGCAGTACTTC. The chain is built from TRBV7-2 and TRBJ2-7; TRBD2 matches 8 bases. The trim removed 1 base at V and 3 bases at J, leaving 5 bases unmatched. The CDR3 totals 15 residues. The germline V gene encodes CDR1 SGHTA and CDR2 FQGNSA.

The sample holds many counts of this clonotype. Compared with germline, one end of the junction differs, possibly owing to a read error. The rearrangement uses TRBV5-1 and TRBJ1-2; a possible D gene is TRBD1 (6 bases). This CDR3 is 13 amino acids long. Germline CDR1 reads SGHRS; CDR2 reads YFSETQ. Here the CDR3 DNA reads TGTGCCAGCAGCCCTACAGGGAACTATGGCTACACCTTC. This encodes CASSPTGNYGYTF.

The gene calls are TRBV24-1 and TRBJ2-5; TRBD1 aligns across 10 bases. The CDR3 is 16 residues long. V shed 4 bases, J shed 2 bases, and the junction held 6 bases outside the gene matches. From germline, CDR1 is KGHDR and CDR2 SFDVKD. This chain's CDR3 is CATSESGTGVQETQYF. The CDR3 DNA reads TGTGCCACCAGTGAGTCCGGGACAGGGGTTCAAGAGACCCAGTACTTC.

This chain uses TRBV20-1 with TRBJ2-7; the D gene is possibly TRBD2 (6 bases). Trimming left V 6 bases short and J 2 bases short, with 20 bases between. This CDR3 contains 15 residues. CDR1 and CDR2 (germline): DFQATT, SNEGSKA (reference sequence). This chain's CDR3 is CSAGGGELSTYEQYF. The CDR3 region has the DNA TGCAGTGCAGGAGGAGGGGAACTAAGTACCTACGAGCAGTACTTC.

J is TRBJ1-2 and V is TRBV7-3; TRBD1 matches 7 bases. Trimming took 1 base from V and 8 from J; bases not matched to a gene: 13. The CDR3 consists of 16 residues. CDR1 SGHTA and CDR2 FQGTGA come from the germline V gene. The CDR3 loop is CASSLRPLGGGQGYTF. The CDR3 DNA follows: TGTGCCAGCAGCTTAAGGCCCCTGGGAGGGGGACAGGGCTACACCTTC.